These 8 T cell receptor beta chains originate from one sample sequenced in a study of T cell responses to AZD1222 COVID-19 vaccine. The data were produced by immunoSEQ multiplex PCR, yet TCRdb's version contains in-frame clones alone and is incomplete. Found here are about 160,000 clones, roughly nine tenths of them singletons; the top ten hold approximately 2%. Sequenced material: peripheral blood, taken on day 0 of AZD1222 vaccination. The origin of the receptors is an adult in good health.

The CDR3 DNA sequence: TGTGCCAGCAGCCACACAGGGGCCACTAATGAAAAACTGTTTTTT. It specifies CASSHTGATNEKLFF. The chain couples TRBV7-9 to TRBJ1-4; 7 nucleotides match TRBD1. CDR3 length: 15 amino acids. Germline CDR1 SEHNR, CDR2 FQNEAQ (reference sequence). Trimming at V came to 5 bases and at J to 2 bases, leaving 5 bases not matched to a gene. The entire variable domain, with the rest obtained from reference TRBV7-9 and TRBJ1-4, is as follows: DTGVSQNPRHKITKRGQNVTFRCDPISEHNRLYWYRQTLGQGPEFLTYFQNEAQLEKSRLLSDRFSAERPKGSFSTLEIQRTEQGDSAMYLCASSHTGATNEKLFFGSGTQLSVL.

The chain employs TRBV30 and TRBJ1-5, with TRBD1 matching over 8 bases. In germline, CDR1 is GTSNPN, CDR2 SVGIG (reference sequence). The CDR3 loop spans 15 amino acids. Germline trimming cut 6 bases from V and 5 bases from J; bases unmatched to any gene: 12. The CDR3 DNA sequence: TGTGCCTGCGTAGGCTCAGGGGGCGCAGATCAGCCCCAGCATTTT. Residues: CACVGSGGADQPQHF.

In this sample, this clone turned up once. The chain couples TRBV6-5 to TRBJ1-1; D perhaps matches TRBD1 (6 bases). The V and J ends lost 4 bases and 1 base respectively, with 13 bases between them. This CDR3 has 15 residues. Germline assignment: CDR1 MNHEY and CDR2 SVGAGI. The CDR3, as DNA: TGTGCCAGCAGTTTATCCGGGACACCGAACACTGAAGCTTTCTTT. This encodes CASSLSGTPNTEAFF.

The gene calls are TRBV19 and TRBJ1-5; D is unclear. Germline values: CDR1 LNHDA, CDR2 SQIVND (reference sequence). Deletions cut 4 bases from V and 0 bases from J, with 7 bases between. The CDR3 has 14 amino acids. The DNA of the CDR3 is TGTGCCAGTAGTAAGAGTGATAGCAATCAGCCCCAGCATTTT. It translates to CASSKSDSNQPQHF. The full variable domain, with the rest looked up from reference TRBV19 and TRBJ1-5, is DGGITQSPKYLFRKEGQNVTLSCEQNLNHDAMYWYRQDPGQGLRLIYYSQIVNDFQKGDIAEGYSVSREKKESFPLTVTSAQKNPTAFYLCASSKSDSNQPQHFGDGTRLSIL.

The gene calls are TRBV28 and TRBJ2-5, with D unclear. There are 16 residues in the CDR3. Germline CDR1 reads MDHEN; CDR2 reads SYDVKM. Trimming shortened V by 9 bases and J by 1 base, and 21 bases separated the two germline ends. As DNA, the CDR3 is TGTGCCAGTTATCGGCAAAAGATTAAGGGCCAAGAGACCCAGTACTTC. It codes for CASYRQKIKGQETQYF.

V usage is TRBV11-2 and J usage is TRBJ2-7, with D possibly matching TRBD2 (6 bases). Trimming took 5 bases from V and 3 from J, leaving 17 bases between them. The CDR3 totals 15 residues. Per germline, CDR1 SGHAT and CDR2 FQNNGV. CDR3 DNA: TGTGCCAGCAGCGCAGACGGGAGTCCAGGCTACGAGCAGTACTTC. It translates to CASSADGSPGYEQYF.

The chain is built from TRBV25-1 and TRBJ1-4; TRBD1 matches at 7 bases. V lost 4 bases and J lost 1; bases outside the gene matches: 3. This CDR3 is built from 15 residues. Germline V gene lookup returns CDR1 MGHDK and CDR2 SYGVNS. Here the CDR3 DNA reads TGTGCCAGCAGTGGTCGACAGGGAACTAATGAAAAACTGTTTTTT. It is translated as CASSGRQGTNEKLFF.

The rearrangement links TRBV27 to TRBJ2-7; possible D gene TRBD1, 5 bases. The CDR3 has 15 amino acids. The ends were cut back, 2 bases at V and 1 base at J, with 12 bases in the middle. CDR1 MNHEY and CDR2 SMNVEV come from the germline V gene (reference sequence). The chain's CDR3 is CASSLGAGSSYEQYF. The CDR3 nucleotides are TGTGCCAGCAGTTTAGGGGCAGGATCTTCCTACGAGCAGTACTTC.